This T cell receptor (beta chain) was captured in a study of response to subunit inactivated influenza vaccine. This clonotype came up a few times. Antigen specificity is unknown. The CDR3 spans 15 residues. With 1 base removed from V and 0 bases from J, the gap between germline ends came to 7 bases. Germline lookup yields CDR1 MGHRA and CDR2 YSYEKL. MiXCR, applied by TCRdb to the RT-PCR reads, yields one record per CDR3 protein. The sample includes hundreds of thousands of distinct CDR3 sequences, less than 8% seen only once; the top ten take 13%. Overall study findings and caveats: Only a handful of new T cells, the authors suggested, are recruited with each seasonal influenza vaccination.

The material was PBMCs from blood, obtained less than 30 months after vaccination. The origin of this receptor is a man between 50 and 69 years old who received an inactivated influenza vaccine. The V and J genes are TRBV4-1 and TRBJ2-1; D not resolved. DNA for the CDR3: TGCGCCAGCAGCCAAGCGTGGCACTCCTACAATGAGCAGTTCTTC. As protein: CASSQAWHSYNEQFF.